Here is one T cell receptor (beta chain) with its context. The antigen is not known. The CDR3 is made up of 13 amino acids. Germline CDR1 SQVTM, CDR2 ANQGSEA. With 5 bases removed from V and 4 bases from J, the gap between germline ends came to 11 bases. The data derive from a study of OX40 agonist ivuxolimab in advanced cancers. Whole-study findings and limits: Patients who responded partially at 0.1-3.0 mg/kg showed clonal expansion ranking among the lowest. Among the nonresponders, some also had low normalized T-cell clonal expansion.

TCRdb's table, derived via immunoSEQ multiplex PCR, lists solely in-frame clones and lacks some. The sample carries about 58,000 clones, around nine tenths recorded once. Material: CD4+ or CD8+ T cells sorted from blood, obtained in a trial of the OX40 agonist ivuxolimab. V usage is TRBV29-1 and J usage is TRBJ2-2; TRBD1 is a possible D gene (6 bases). The sequence came from an adult with an advanced solid tumor such as melanoma, head and neck, liver or kidney cancer. As DNA, the CDR3 is TGCAGCGTTACAGACAGGCCCACCGGGGAGCTGTTTTTT. This sequence encodes CSVTDRPTGELFF.